These T cell receptor beta chains were read from a single sample in a study of blood T cells in healthy people across ages. MiXCR, run by TCRdb on the 5' RACE reads, gives a single entry per CDR3 protein. The sample includes about 1.4 million distinct CDR3 sequences, around 59% of them seen just once. Sequenced material: blood. Receptors originate from a man younger than 35 in good health. Both conserved end residues are part of each CDR3. The D gene is left open where the match is weak. Part of the rows lack a size; the others show once, few, many or a class for expanded clones.

J,V,D,size,DNA,CDR3
TRBJ2-3,TRBV12-3/TRBV12-4,TRBD1,.,TGTGCCAGCAGTTTCGGACAGGCTAGCCCGGATACGCAGTATTTT,CASSFGQASPDTQYF
TRBJ2-3,TRBV7-9,.,.,TGTGCCAGCAGCTTAGTTTTCGGTACAGCCACAGATACGCAGTATTTT,CASSLVFGTATDTQYF
TRBJ2-3,TRBV6-5,.,.,TGTGCCAGCATGGAGGCAGCTACAGATACGCAGTATTTT,CASMEAATDTQYF
TRBJ1-1,TRBV3-1,TRBD1,.,TGTGCCAGCAGCGCGCAGACAGGGGTAATGAACACTGAAGCTTTCTTT,CASSAQTGVMNTEAFF
TRBJ2-3,TRBV4-1,.,.,TGCGCCAGCAGCCAATCCTACGAGTTAGTCACAGATACGCAGTATTTT,CASSQSYELVTDTQYF
TRBJ2-7,TRBV5-1,.,.,TGCGCCAGCAGCTTGGCGACAGAAAGGCCAACCTACGAGCAGTACTTC,CASSLATERPTYEQYF
TRBJ2-7,TRBV11-2,.,.,TGTGCCAGCAGCTTACTTGGGGGGGCCGCGAACGAGCAGTACTTC,CASSLLGGAANEQYF
TRBJ2-5,TRBV5-1,TRBD2,few,TGCGCCAGCAGCCGGGGGGTAAGCTTGAATGGAGAGACCCAGTACTTC,CASSRGVSLNGETQYF
TRBJ2-1,TRBV6-5,.,.,TGTGCCAGCAGTTACGGTAGCGGAGGCTACAATGAGCAGTTCTTC,CASSYGSGGYNEQFF
TRBJ2-5,TRBV5-1,.,.,TGCGCCAGCAGCTGGACAGCCCGACCCCAAGAGACCCAGTACTTC,CASSWTARPQETQYF
TRBJ2-5,TRBV7-9,TRBD1,.,TGTGCCAGCAGCCCCAGTATAGGACAGGAACAAGAGACCCAGTACTTC,CASSPSIGQEQETQYF
TRBJ2-1,TRBV6-2/TRBV6-3,.,.,TGTGCCAGCAGGCATTTAGCAGATCTTTACAATGAGCAGTTCTTC,CASRHLADLYNEQFF
TRBJ1-2,TRBV11-2,TRBD1,.,TGTGCCAGCAGCCCAGACAGGGGATACTATGGCTACACCTTC,CASSPDRGYYGYTF
TRBJ2-1,TRBV20-1,TRBD2,.,TGCAGTGTGGGGGGACTAGCTTTTCTTAGCAATGAGCAGTTCTTC,CSVGGLAFLSNEQFF
TRBJ2-3,TRBV10-3,TRBD2,.,TGTGCCATCACTCCCGGGGGGGACGGATACACAGATACGCAGTATTTT,CAITPGGDGYTDTQYF
TRBJ1-2,TRBV21-1,.,.,TGTGCCAGCAGACAGGGGAGACGTGGTGGCTACACCTTC,CASRQGRRGGYTF
TRBJ1-1,TRBV20-1,.,.,TGCAGTGCTAGAGATCGGGGGGTAGTCTCCCCTGAAGCTTTCTTT,CSARDRGVVSPEAFF
TRBJ1-5,TRBV29-1,.,few,TGCAGCGTGATCGTCGGTGTAGGCAATCAGCCCCAGCATTTT,CSVIVGVGNQPQHF
TRBJ2-7,TRBV10-3,.,.,TGTGCCATCAGTGCTCTGTCAGCCGGTTCCTACGAGCAGTACTTC,CAISALSAGSYEQYF
TRBJ2-7,TRBV29-1,TRBD1,few,TGCAGCGTTGGGCAGGTGACAGGGGAAGCCTCCTACGAGCAGTACTTC,CSVGQVTGEASYEQYF
TRBJ2-7,TRBV6-7,.,few,TGTGCCAGCAGTTACCCTAAGATTGATGAGCAGTACTTC,CASSYPKIDEQYF
TRBJ1-5,TRBV7-2,.,few,TGTGCCAGCAGCTCCCTTGCTGGGCTGAGCAATCAGCCCCAGCATTTT,CASSSLAGLSNQPQHF
TRBJ2-5,TRBV15,.,.,.,CATSILAGGAETQYF
TRBJ2-6,TRBV29-1,TRBD2,few,TGCAGCGTGGAAAAGGCGGGGGTTGGGGCCAACGTCCTGACTTTC,CSVEKAGVGANVLTF
TRBJ2-1,TRBV12-3/TRBV12-4,.,.,TGTGCCAGCAGTTACCACCGAGAAGCACGTGAGCAGTTCTTC,CASSYHREAREQFF
TRBJ2-1,TRBV7-2,.,.,TGTGCCAGCACCAATGGGGATAGCTCCTACAATGAGCAGTTCTTC,CASTNGDSSYNEQFF
TRBJ2-7,TRBV7-8,TRBD2,.,TGTGCCAGCAGCTCAGGACTAGCTCTCGAGCAGTACTTC,CASSSGLALEQYF
TRBJ1-2,TRBV6-1,.,.,TGTGCCAGCAGTGAAGTCATCGGCTCCTCGGGCTACACCTTC,CASSEVIGSSGYTF
TRBJ2-3,TRBV7-2,TRBD1,once,TGTGCCAGCAGCTTAGAGTTTTGGGGACAGGGAAGCACAGAGACGCAGTATTTT,CASSLEFWGQGSTETQYF
TRBJ2-1,TRBV6-5,.,.,TGTGCCAGCAGTTACTCATCGGGGGCAGGGAGCAATGAGCAGTTCTTC,CASSYSSGAGSNEQFF
TRBJ1-2,TRBV20-1,.,.,TGCAGTGCTAGTGCGGACCAACTCTATGGCTACACCTTC,CSASADQLYGYTF
TRBJ2-1,TRBV12-3/TRBV12-4,.,once,TGTGCCAGCAGTTTAACCAGGGGGGAGGAGCAGTTCTTC,CASSLTRGEEQFF
TRBJ1-1,TRBV10-3,TRBD1,once,TGTGCCATCAGTGGATACACAGGGGGACAGAACACTGAAGCTTTCTTT,CAISGYTGGQNTEAFF
TRBJ2-7,TRBV7-9,.,.,TGTGCCAGCAGCTTAGGGGAGGCAGGGGCGTCCTACGAGCAGTACTTC,CASSLGEAGASYEQYF
TRBJ1-5,TRBV20-1,.,.,TGCAGTGCTGGAGCAGATCCTAGCAATCAGCCCCAGCATTTT,CSAGADPSNQPQHF
TRBJ1-4,TRBV2,TRBD1,.,TGTGCCAGCAGTGAGGACAGGGGTTCTAATGAAAAACTGTTTTTT,CASSEDRGSNEKLFF
TRBJ2-5,TRBV5-1,.,.,TGCGCCAGCAGCTTGGGGACAGCGTGCCAAGAGACCCGGTACTTC,CASSLGTACQETRYF
TRBJ2-7,TRBV4-2,TRBD1,.,TGTGCCAGCAGCCAAGATGGAAGACAGGGGGACTACGAGCAGTACTTC,CASSQDGRQGDYEQYF
TRBJ1-2,TRBV29-1,.,few,TGCAGCGTTGAAGCTCAGGGTGAATACGGCTACACCTTC,CSVEAQGEYGYTF
TRBJ2-7,TRBV20-1,.,.,TGCAGTGCTAGGGGCCGGGACGGGGCCTACAATGAGCAGTACTTC,CSARGRDGAYNEQYF
TRBJ2-7,TRBV11-2,TRBD2,.,TGTGCCAGCAGCCGGACTAGCGGAGACGAGCAGTACTTC,CASSRTSGDEQYF
TRBJ2-7,TRBV5-1,.,.,TGCGCCAGCAGCTTGGTTGCAGGGGAAAACTACGAGCAGTACTTC,CASSLVAGENYEQYF
TRBJ1-1,TRBV29-1,.,once,TGCAGCGTTGTCGGGAGATTTAACACTGAAGCTTTCTTT,CSVVGRFNTEAFF
TRBJ2-1,TRBV5-1,.,few,TGCGCCAGCAGCTTGGACGTCCATAATGAGCAGTTCTTC,CASSLDVHNEQFF
TRBJ2-3,TRBV20-1,.,once,TGCAGTGCTAGAGACCGTACAGGGTACTCCACAGATACGCAGTATTTT,CSARDRTGYSTDTQYF
TRBJ2-1,TRBV20-1,.,once,TGCAGTGCCCAGAGGGCCGACGGACAAGAGAAGCAGTTCTTC,CSAQRADGQEKQFF
TRBJ2-1,TRBV3-1,TRBD2,few,TGTGCCAGCAGCCAAGATCGGAGCGGGAGCACCTACAATGAGCAGTTCTTC,CASSQDRSGSTYNEQFF
TRBJ2-5,TRBV5-5,TRBD1,.,TGTGCCAGCAGCACCGGGACAGGCTTGGGGACCCAGTACTTC,CASSTGTGLGTQYF
TRBJ2-5,TRBV6-5,.,few,TGTGCCAGCAGTCCTTTAGGGGGTCGAGAGACCCAGTACTTC,CASSPLGGRETQYF
TRBJ2-5,TRBV11-2,.,.,TGTGCCAGCAGCTTATTCCGGCAGGGCCCCCGGGAGACCCAGTACTTC,CASSLFRQGPRETQYF
TRBJ1-2,TRBV27,TRBD1,.,TGTGCCAGCAGTTTCACAGGGGCGTCCTATGGCTACACCTTC,CASSFTGASYGYTF
TRBJ2-3,TRBV7-8,.,few,TGTGCCAGCAGCTTAGGTTCCGGCCGCACAGATACGCAGTATTTT,CASSLGSGRTDTQYF
TRBJ2-7,TRBV4-1,TRBD2,.,TGCGCCAGCAGCCAAGGATCTAGCGGTAAATCCTACGAGCAGTACTTC,CASSQGSSGKSYEQYF
TRBJ2-5,TRBV7-6,TRBD1,.,TGTGCCAGCAGCTTAACGGACAGGGAGTCCATGCAGACCCAGTACTTC,CASSLTDRESMQTQYF
TRBJ2-3,TRBV12-3/TRBV12-4,.,.,TGTGCCAGCGGGGGGCGGAGCCTAGATACGCAGTATTTT,CASGGRSLDTQYF
TRBJ2-7,TRBV20-1,.,few,TGCAGTGCTACGGAGGGATTGCCCTACGAGCAGTACTTC,CSATEGLPYEQYF
TRBJ1-1,TRBV27,.,.,TGTGCCAGCAGACCACCCGACAGCTCTGGCGCTTTCTTT,CASRPPDSSGAFF
TRBJ2-6,TRBV20-1,TRBD2,.,TGCAGTGTTCTAGCGGGGAGCGTCCTGACTTTC,CSVLAGSVLTF
TRBJ2-5,TRBV24-1,.,.,TGTGCCACCAGTGATTTGCTCTCTATCTGGGGACAAGAGACCCAGTACTTC,CATSDLLSIWGQETQYF
TRBJ2-7,TRBV4-2,.,few,TGTGCCAGCAGCCAAGTTACTAGGGGCCCCCGCCCGCTAAACTACGAGCAGTACTTC,CASSQVTRGPRPLNYEQYF